This TCR beta chain was recovered during a study of Ad26.COV2.S vaccination and SARS-CoV-2 variants. As for this clone: Its matching antigen is unknown.

Study findings and constraints: Whether participants received vaccine or placebo, their non-spike TCR breadth was similar. Vaccinees reportedly had broad spike-specific CD8+ and CD4+ T cell responses.

Sequenced by immunoSEQ multiplex PCR; TCRdb stores in-frame clones only, minus some. The sample contains more than 85,000 clones, over 60% of which appear only once. Germline V gene sequence: CDR1 SGHDT, CDR2 YYEEEE. The CDR3 length is 13 residues. Trimming removed 4 bases at V and 3 bases at J, with 11 bases between. The sample here was peripheral blood, taken after recovery from COVID-19. The chain carries TRBV5-6 and TRBJ2-7; D is possibly TRBD1 (5 bases). This sequence was found in a human donor who had recovered from COVID-19. CDR3 nucleotide sequence: TGTGCCAGCAGCAGGGGATTAAGCTACGAGCAGTACTTC. This sequence encodes CASSRGLSYEQYF.